Listed here are 22 T cell receptor beta chains from one sample, sequenced in a study of radiation and T cells in renal cell carcinoma. Generated by immunoSEQ multiplex PCR, the TCRdb table keeps only in-frame clones and is missing some. The repertoire consists of some 110,000 clones, with roughly 80% occurring once and the leading ten covering about 2.9%. Time point meaning: baseline pretreatment blood. The treatment is: 15 Gy SBRT to primary tumor, nephrectomy 4 weeks later. Sequenced material: blood, taken from a patient whose treatment included radiotherapy and nephrectomy. The source of these receptors is a woman aged 55-70 years with renal cell carcinoma.

The chain employs TRBV19 and TRBJ1-2; a possible D gene is TRBD1 (5 bases). Germline CDR1 and CDR2: LNHDA and SQIVND (reference sequence). The length of the CDR3 is 12 residues. V lost 0 bases, J lost 10 bases, and 9 bases lay in between. The CDR3 region has the DNA TGTGCCAGTAGTATAGAAACAGGTGCCTACACCTTC. Encoded protein: CASSIETGAYTF. The variable domain in full, with the rest retrieved from reference TRBV19 and TRBJ1-2, is DGGITQSPKYLFRKEGQNVTLSCEQNLNHDAMYWYRQDPGQGLRLIYYSQIVNDFQKGDIAEGYSVSREKKESFPLTVTSAQKNPTAFYLCASSIETGAYTFGSGTRLTVV.

This clone was seen a handful of times. The V call is TRBV11-1, the J call TRBJ1-2; unclear D gene. The CDR3 totals 15 residues. Germline values: CDR1 SGHAT, CDR2 FQDESV (reference sequence). Trimming stripped 1 base from V and 2 bases from J, with 11 bases between. The CDR3 spells CASSLGAGQNYGYTF. CDR3 DNA: TGTGCCAGCAGCTTAGGGGCAGGCCAGAACTATGGCTACACCTTC.

Ten or more counts support this clone. The chain employs TRBV2 and TRBJ1-2; D call uncertain. The CDR3 loop spans 16 amino acids. Trimming pared 0 bases from V and 3 bases from J, leaving 14 bases between. CDR1 SNHLY and CDR2 FYNNEI come from the germline V gene. The CDR3, as DNA: TGTGCCAGCAGTGAAGCTCCGGAGGGAGGTGACTATGGCTACACCTTC. This gives the protein CASSEAPEGGDYGYTF.

V gene TRBV6-5 combines with J gene TRBJ2-7; D tentatively fits TRBD1 or TRBD2 (5 bases each). Per germline, CDR1 MNHEY and CDR2 SVGAGI. Deletions cut 2 bases from V and 2 bases from J, with 10 bases between. CDR3 length equals 14 residues. The CDR3 coding sequence is TGTGCCAGCAGTTACCGGGGCAGTCCCTACGAGCAGTACTTC. Translated: CASSYRGSPYEQYF.

This rearrangement joins TRBV7-3 to TRBJ1-2, with no clear D. The CDR3 runs to 14 residues. Germline V gives CDR1 SGHTA, CDR2 FQGTGA. V lost 3 bases to trimming and J lost 8 bases, with 16 bases between them. The CDR3 sequence: CASSFPDRVVGYTF. The CDR3, as DNA: TGTGCCAGCAGCTTTCCCGACCGGGTAGTAGGCTACACCTTC.

V is TRBV25-1 and J is TRBJ2-2, with D possibly being TRBD2 (6 bases). Per germline, CDR1 MGHDK and CDR2 SYGVNS. V lost 3 bases and J 5 bases, leaving 16 bases between the germline ends. The CDR3 covers 16 residues. The CDR3 sequence: CASSDPGTAGTGELFF. DNA of the CDR3: TGTGCCAGCAGTGACCCGGGGACGGCGGGAACCGGGGAGCTGTTTTTT.

This clone was found once. The V and J genes are TRBV6-5 and TRBJ1-6; 7 nucleotides align to TRBD1. This CDR3 is 14 amino acids long. Germline trimming cut 4 bases from V and 10 bases from J; bases unmatched to any gene: 7. Germline CDR1 reads MNHEY; CDR2 reads SVGAGI. CDR3 amino acids: CASSSRQGPSPLHF. The CDR3 DNA is TGTGCCAGCAGTTCGCGACAGGGTCCGTCACCCCTCCACTTT.

The chain has TRBV9 and TRBJ1-6; D possibly corresponds to TRBD1 (6 bases). V lost 3 bases and J lost 14, with 21 bases in between. CDR3 length: 15 residues. Germline V gene data show CDR1 as SGDLS and CDR2 as YYNGEE. The CDR3 bases are TGTGCCAGCAGCGCCTCACAGGGCAGCATAGCTTCCCTCCACTTT. Translated: CASSASQGSIASLHF.

This clone was seen a single time. The rearrangement links TRBV15 to TRBJ1-4; D ambiguous. CDR3 length: 15 residues. CDR1 is LNHNV, CDR2 YYDKDF, per germline (reference sequence). Trimming took 1 base from V and 2 from J, leaving 8 bases between them. This CDR3 reads CATSRVVATNEKLFF. In DNA form, the CDR3 reads TGTGCCACCAGCAGAGTGGTGGCTACTAATGAAAAACTGTTTTTT.

The chain combines TRBV5-4 with TRBJ1-3; 12 bases match TRBD1. Germline CDR1 and CDR2: SGHNT and YYREEE (reference sequence). The CDR3 sequence is 18 residues long. With V trimmed by 3 bases and J by 3 bases, 10 bases remained unmatched. The CDR3 DNA sequence: TGTGCCAGCAGCTCGGGGGGGACAGGGGGCTTACTTGGAAACACCATATATTTT. It codes for CASSSGGTGGLLGNTIYF.

This sequence joins TRBV4-1 and TRBJ2-1; 10 nucleotides agree with TRBD2. CDR3 length: 18 amino acids. CDR1 is MGHRA, CDR2 YSYEKL, per germline. V lost 1 base and J lost 1; bases outside the gene matches: 7. The CDR3 nucleotides are TGCGCCAGCAGCCAAGGGGCTAGCGGGGGTTGGTCCTACAATGAGCAGTTCTTC. Translation gives CASSQGASGGWSYNEQFF.

This chain connects TRBV7-9 to TRBJ1-4; 9 nucleotides align to TRBD1. CDR1 is SEHNR and CDR2 is FQNEAQ in the germline V gene (reference sequence). The CDR3 contains 14 residues. V dropped 5 bases and J dropped 3; count of bases not matched to a gene: 1. CDR3: CASSRTGANEKLFF. Here the CDR3 DNA reads TGTGCCAGCAGCAGGACAGGGGCTAATGAAAAACTGTTTTTT.

The rearrangement links TRBV6-6 to TRBJ2-5; 9 bases align to TRBD2. The V gene end was trimmed by 6 bases and the J gene end by 5 bases; junction bases not matched to a gene: 4. The CDR3 length is 13 residues. The germline V gene encodes CDR1 MNHNY and CDR2 SVGAGI (reference sequence). CDR3 DNA sequence: TGTGCCAGCAGCTTGGCGGGAGGGGAGACCCAGTACTTC. Its protein is CASSLAGGETQYF.

This clone was seen only once. This chain links TRBV6-5 with TRBJ2-3; possible D gene TRBD1, 6 bases. V lost 6 bases, J lost 2 bases, and 12 bases lay in between. The CDR3 runs to 14 residues. The germline CDR1 and CDR2 sequences are MNHEY and SVGAGI. CDR3 bases: TGTGCCAGCAGGATAGGGACACACACAGATACGCAGTATTTT. It codes for CASRIGTHTDTQYF.

About this clone itself: The same CDR3 can be traced to other DNA sequences in this sample. This chain uses TRBV5-1 with TRBJ2-7, with TRBD2 matching over 7 bases. This CDR3 has 15 residues. Germline assignment: CDR1 SGHRS and CDR2 YFSETQ. After removal of 0 bases from V and 0 bases from J, the junction contained 3 bases not matched to a gene. The CDR3 DNA sequence: TGCGCCAGCAGCTTGGAAGCGGGATTCTCCTACGAGCAGTACTTC. Its protein is CASSLEAGFSYEQYF.

The rearrangement uses TRBV28 and TRBJ2-1; 8 nucleotides align to TRBD2. Trimming at V came to 8 bases and at J to 8 bases, leaving 14 bases not matched to a gene. The CDR3 length is 15 residues. CDR1 and CDR2 from the germline V gene are MDHEN and SYDVKM. The CDR3 protein is CASALGSGGSDEQFF. CDR3 sequence (DNA): TGTGCCAGCGCACTGGGTTCGGGAGGGAGCGATGAGCAGTTCTTC.

There are a few counts of this clone. The V and J genes are TRBV6-5 and TRBJ2-1; TRBD2 agrees at 9 bases. The germline V gene has CDR1 MNHEY and CDR2 SVGAGI. This CDR3 region has 12 residues. The junction had 4 bases not matched to a gene; V was cut back by 6 bases and J by 10 bases. Here the CDR3 DNA reads TGTGCCAGCAGAGCGGGAGGAGGCGAGCAGTTCTTC. This translates into CASRAGGGEQFF.

The chain is built from TRBV7-2 and TRBJ2-7; 9 bases are shared with TRBD1. Trimming at V came to 2 bases and at J to 3 bases, leaving 14 bases not matched to a gene. Germline CDR1 is SGHTA and CDR2 is FQGNSA. CDR3 length: 18 amino acids. CDR3 bases: TGTGCCAGCAGCTTACGGAAAAGCGGGACAGGGACATTCTACGAGCAGTACTTC. Amino acid sequence: CASSLRKSGTGTFYEQYF.

V and J are TRBV20-1 and TRBJ2-1; D gene uncertain. Looked up from germline, CDR1 is DFQATT and CDR2 is SNEGSKA (reference sequence). Between the trimmed V and J ends, which lost 5 bases and 10 bases, there was a span of 9 bases. CDR3 size: 10 residues. In nucleotides, the CDR3 is TGCAGTGCTCCCCACCCCGAGCAGTTCTTC. This codes for CSAPHPEQFF.

The chain links TRBV5-4 to TRBJ1-5; 7 bases fit TRBD1. J was trimmed by 3 bases and V by 2 bases; bases with no gene match: 2. Germline V CDR1 and CDR2: SGHNT, YYREEE (reference sequence). This CDR3 is built from 14 residues. In DNA form, the CDR3 reads TGTGCCAGCAGCTTACAGGGGTACAATCAGCCCCAGCATTTT. Protein: CASSLQGYNQPQHF.

The chain links TRBV5-4 to TRBJ2-1; D is perhaps TRBD2 (7 bases). CDR1 is SGHNT, CDR2 YYREEE, per germline (reference sequence). This CDR3 has 14 amino acids. V was pared by 4 bases and J by 5 bases, with 13 bases between. This chain's CDR3 is CASSLPGGDNEQFF. CDR3 sequence (DNA): TGTGCCAGCAGCCTCCCGGGGGGCGACAATGAGCAGTTCTTC.

This clone was seen a handful of times. The chain is built from TRBV9 and TRBJ1-1; D gene uncertain. Per the germline V gene, CDR1 is SGDLS and CDR2 is YYNGEE. The length of the CDR3 is 15 residues. Between the trimmed V and J ends, which lost 6 bases and 1 base, there was a span of 16 bases. The DNA of the CDR3 is TGTGCCAGCAAGGGTGAGGGCGTCGGGAACACTGAAGCTTTCTTT. It is translated as CASKGEGVGNTEAFF.